The 26 T cell receptor beta chains below come from one sample, sequenced in a study of blood T cell repertoires in COVID-19. The protocol was immunoSEQ multiplex PCR, while the TCRdb copy is restricted to in-frame clones and leaves out a portion. The sample records roughly 230,000 clones, almost 90% being singletons. Material: peripheral blood. Receptor source: a woman aged 55-70 years with COVID-19, enrolled during active disease.

The V and J genes are TRBV20-1 and TRBJ1-2; D is possibly TRBD1 (5 bases). Trimming shortened V by 3 bases and J by 8 bases, and 19 bases separated the two germline ends. CDR1 DFQATT and CDR2 SNEGSKA come from the germline V gene (reference sequence). The CDR3 runs 14 residues. CDR3 loop: CSASYPQGSRGYTF. CDR3 nucleotides: TGCAGTGCTAGTTACCCCCAGGGATCGCGAGGCTACACCTTC.

The chain recombines TRBV27 with TRBJ2-7; TRBD2 is a possible D gene (6 bases). The germline CDR1 and CDR2 sequences are MNHEY and SMNVEV (reference sequence). CDR3 length: 15 amino acids. The V end lost 3 bases, the J end lost 6 bases, and 18 bases lay between the germline ends. The CDR3, as DNA: TGTGCCAGCAGTTTTCGTTCTGGCATCGGGGGCGAGCAGTACTTC. Residues: CASSFRSGIGGEQYF.

Note on this clone: One end of the junction fails to match germline, which may point to a read error. The chain combines TRBV7-7 with TRBJ2-3; TRBD1 matches 12 bases. The CDR3 has 15 residues. CDR1 and CDR2 (germline): SSHAT, FNYEAQ (reference sequence). DNA for the CDR3: TGTGCTAGCAGCTCCGGGACAGGGGGCACGGATACGCAGTATTTT. It yields the protein CASSSGTGGTDTQYF.

The chain has TRBV15 and TRBJ1-2; TRBD1 agrees at 7 bases. CDR3 length: 13 amino acids. Trimming removed 8 bases from V and 2 bases from J; junction bases left unmatched: 5. CDR1 LNHNV and CDR2 YYDKDF come from the germline V gene (reference sequence). The DNA for the CDR3 is TGTGCCACCCAACAGGGGATCAACTATGGCTACACCTTC. It codes for CATQQGINYGYTF. Using reference TRBV15 and TRBJ1-2 for the parts outside the CDR3, the full variable domain is DAMVIQNPRYQVTQFGKPVTLSCSQTLNHNVMYWYQQKSSQAPKLLFHYYDKDFNNEADTPDNFQSRRPNTSFCFLDIRSPGLGDTAMYLCATQQGINYGYTFGSGTRLTVV.

The CDR3: CASTPRGAINQPQHF. The CDR3, as DNA: TGTGCCAGCACGCCGCGCGGAGCGATCAATCAGCCCCAGCATTTT. The chain carries TRBV6-6 and TRBJ1-5; D is uncertain. CDR3 length: 15 amino acids. Between the trimmed V and J ends, which lost 7 bases and 3 bases, there was a span of 16 bases. Germline V gene sequence: CDR1 MNHNY, CDR2 SVGAGI (reference sequence).

The CDR3 DNA is TGTGCCAGCAGTTTACAGGTCCTGAACACTGAAGCTTTCTTT. Encoded protein: CASSLQVLNTEAFF. This chain connects TRBV6-5 to TRBJ1-1; a weak D match, TRBD1 (5 bases). V was clipped by 4 bases and J by 0 bases, with 9 bases between them. Germline V lookup: CDR1 MNHEY, CDR2 SVGAGI. The CDR3 is 14 amino acids.

V gene TRBV5-4 combines with J gene TRBJ2-7; 8 nucleotides agree with TRBD1. The CDR3 covers 17 residues. V dropped 4 bases and J dropped 5; count of bases not matched to a gene: 17. Germline-derived CDR1 and CDR2 are SGHNT and YYREEE (reference sequence). CDR3 in amino acids: CASSDKWTGRLNNEQYF. The DNA for the CDR3 is TGTGCCAGCAGCGATAAATGGACAGGGCGGTTAAACAACGAGCAGTACTTC.

The rearrangement joins TRBV7-2 to TRBJ2-5; a possible D gene is TRBD2 (6 bases). The V gene's germline CDR1 is SGHTA and CDR2 FQGNSA. V dropped 1 base and J dropped 2 bases, with 14 bases sitting between them. The CDR3 contains 16 residues. The CDR3 DNA is TGTGCCAGCAGCTTAGAGCGGGTGGGGCCTCAAGAGACCCAGTACTTC. Protein: CASSLERVGPQETQYF.

The chain has TRBV7-2 and TRBJ2-5; TRBD1 aligns across 11 bases. The J segment lost 5 bases and the V segment lost 5 bases, leaving 4 bases of the junction unmatched. CDR3 size: 14 residues. Germline values: CDR1 SGHTA, CDR2 FQGNSA. The CDR3 is CASSGTGGRETQYF. The CDR3, as DNA: TGTGCCAGCAGCGGGACAGGGGGTAGGGAGACCCAGTACTTC.

The chain combines TRBV12-5 with TRBJ1-3; no clear D. CDR1 is LGHNT, CDR2 FRNRAP, per germline. The CDR3 contains 13 residues. V was cut by 3 bases and J by 5 bases, with 8 bases left in between. The CDR3 here is CASGFNTRNTIYF. CDR3 coding DNA: TGTGCTAGTGGTTTTAACACGCGAAACACCATATATTTT.

The table lists this clone with many counts. The chain recombines TRBV13 with TRBJ2-2, with 8 nucleotides matching TRBD2. J was trimmed by 4 bases and V by 3 bases; bases with no gene match: 1. The germline gives CDR1 PRHDT, CDR2 FYEKMQ (reference sequence). The CDR3 is made up of 14 amino acids. CDR3 in DNA: TGTGCCAGCAGCTTCGGGGGGGGCACCGGGGAGCTGTTTTTT. This translates into CASSFGGGTGELFF.

The V and J genes are TRBV7-8 and TRBJ2-7; a weak D match, TRBD1 (6 bases). The V and J ends lost 1 base and 6 bases respectively, with 13 bases between them. The CDR3 is made up of 14 amino acids. CDR1 is SGHVS and CDR2 is FQNEAQ in the germline V gene. CDR3 loop: CASSLGNQGFEQYF. CDR3 DNA: TGTGCCAGCAGCTTAGGGAATCAGGGGTTCGAGCAGTACTTC.

The chain joins TRBV9 to TRBJ2-2; maybe TRBD1 (6 bases). The CDR3 covers 15 residues. Trimming stripped 4 bases from V and 1 base from J, with 11 bases between. CDR1 and CDR2 (germline): SGDLS, YYNGEE. CDR3 DNA sequence: TGTGCCAGCAGCAGGGACACCAAGAACACCGGGGAGCTGTTTTTT. Its translation is CASSRDTKNTGELFF. The full variable domain, its missing parts supplied by reference TRBV9 and TRBJ2-2, is DSGVTQTPKHLITATGQRVTLRCSPRSGDLSVYWYQQSLDQGLQFLIQYYNGEERAKGNILERFSAQQFPDLHSELNLSSLELGDSALYFCASSRDTKNTGELFFGEGSRLTVL.

The V and J genes are TRBV11-1 and TRBJ2-7, with a possible D match to TRBD1 (6 bases). The CDR3 covers 16 residues. Germline V gene sequence: CDR1 SGHAT, CDR2 FQDESV (reference sequence). V was pared by 3 bases and J by 7 bases, with 22 bases between. CDR3 region: CASSFSSDSPRREQYF. DNA of the CDR3: TGTGCCAGCAGCTTTTCCTCGGACAGCCCCCGACGGGAGCAGTACTTC.

Worth noting for this clone: The DNA is omitted, as the CDR3 cannot be located on it reliably, and the CDR3 follows TCRdb's listing. The chain is built from TRBV20-1 and TRBJ1-2; the DNA was not used to check the table's D call, TRBD1. CDR1 and CDR2 from the germline V gene are DFQATT and SNEGSKA (reference sequence). Including both end residues, the CDR3 is 16 amino acids long. This CDR3 is CSASSFFGQQPHGYTF.

For the CDR3, the DNA is TGTGCCAGCAGCAGATCCGGGACATTGAACACTGAAGCTTTCTTT. This encodes CASSRSGTLNTEAFF. The V gene is TRBV6-5, the J gene TRBJ1-1, with a possible D match to TRBD1 (6 bases). The CDR3 consists of 15 residues. V lost 6 bases and J 0 bases, leaving 14 bases between the germline ends. The germline gives CDR1 MNHEY, CDR2 SVGAGI.

The chain couples TRBV3-1 (or the pseudogene TRBV3-2) to TRBJ1-2; TRBD1 agrees at 7 bases. V shed 5 bases and J 4 bases; nucleotides not matched to a gene: 7. Per germline, CDR1 LGHDT and CDR2 YNNKEL (reference sequence). This CDR3 region has 14 residues. The CDR3 sequence: CASSFDRDSYGYTF. CDR3 DNA sequence: TGTGCCAGCAGCTTCGATAGGGACAGCTATGGCTACACCTTC.

The chain is built from TRBV6-2 or TRBV6-3 and TRBJ2-7; 7 nucleotides align to TRBD1. Per the germline V gene, CDR1 is MNHEY and CDR2 is SVGEGT. This CDR3 has 14 amino acids. Trimming cost V 4 bases and J 0 bases; bases outside gene matches: 3. The CDR3 loop is CASSWAGGSYEQYF. DNA for the CDR3: TGTGCCAGCAGTTGGGCAGGGGGCTCCTACGAGCAGTACTTC.

Points on this clone: One junction end does not reproduce the germline sequence, and a read error may be involved. The V gene is TRBV6-1, the J gene TRBJ2-4, with 7 positions matching TRBD1. Germline CDR1 MNHNS, CDR2 SASEGT. The CDR3 loop spans 14 amino acids. The CDR3 DNA is TGTGCCAGCAGGGAAGGGACAGCCGCAAACATTCAGTACTTC. Protein sequence: CASREGTAANIQYF.

The chain joins TRBV5-1 to TRBJ2-7; D remains ambiguous. CDR3 length equals 15 residues. Germline V gene sequence: CDR1 SGHRS, CDR2 YFSETQ. V was trimmed by 0 bases and J by 1 base, leaving 11 bases between them. The DNA of the CDR3 is TGCGCCAGCAGCTTGGGGGCAGGAAGATCCTACGAGCAGTACTTC. Translation gives CASSLGAGRSYEQYF.

The chain links TRBV15 to TRBJ2-1; the D gene is possibly TRBD2 (5 bases). Trimming cost V 0 bases and J 8 bases, with 17 bases left between them. The CDR3 spans 16 residues. Looked up from germline, CDR1 is LNHNV and CDR2 is YYDKDF (reference sequence). The chain's CDR3 is CATSRDRTGLSDEQFF. The CDR3 DNA reads TGTGCCACCAGCAGAGATCGAACGGGGTTGAGTGATGAGCAGTTCTTC.

The chain joins TRBV10-3 to TRBJ2-7; TRBD2 agrees at 8 bases. Per germline, CDR1 ENHRY and CDR2 SYGVKD. V was clipped by 8 bases and J by 1 base; unmatched bases: 16. The CDR3 is 17 residues long. In DNA form, the CDR3 reads TGTGCCATCCAATCCAGCGGGGGAGTTAGTGGGTCCTACGAGCAGTACTTC. Protein: CAIQSSGGVSGSYEQYF.

The chain couples TRBV9 to TRBJ2-2, with D tentatively TRBD2 (6 bases). Germline CDR1 reads SGDLS; CDR2 reads YYNGEE. This CDR3 comprises 15 residues. Trimming cost V 2 bases and J 2 bases, with 10 bases left between them. This CDR3 reads CASSVWDFNTGELFF. In nucleotides, the CDR3 is TGTGCCAGCAGCGTCTGGGACTTCAACACCGGGGAGCTGTTTTTT.

The chain has TRBV6-5 and TRBJ2-7; a weak D match, TRBD1 (5 bases). Trimming stripped 0 bases from V and 2 bases from J, with 8 bases between. This CDR3 has 14 amino acids. Germline CDR1 reads MNHEY; CDR2 reads SVGAGI. The CDR3 loop reads CASSYSGQTYEQYF. CDR3 nucleotides: TGTGCCAGCAGTTACTCGGGGCAGACCTACGAGCAGTACTTC.

In its sample, this clone was seen once. The chain employs TRBV7-2 and TRBJ1-2, with 7 bases fitting TRBD1. Germline V CDR1 and CDR2: SGHTA, FQGNSA. The ends lost 2 bases at V and 4 bases at J; junction bases unmatched: 4. The CDR3 has 14 residues. In DNA form, the CDR3 reads TGTGCCAGCAGCTTATCGGGACAGTCCTATGGCTACACCTTC. Its translation is CASSLSGQSYGYTF.

The rearrangement joins TRBV18 to TRBJ2-5; TRBD1 aligns across 7 bases. The germline CDR1 and CDR2 sequences are KGHSH and LQKENI. J gave up 5 bases and V 1 base, and 4 bases lay outside the gene matches. This CDR3 comprises 14 residues. Here the CDR3 reads CASSPHRDSETQYF. The CDR3 DNA sequence: TGTGCCAGCTCACCACATAGGGACAGTGAGACCCAGTACTTC.